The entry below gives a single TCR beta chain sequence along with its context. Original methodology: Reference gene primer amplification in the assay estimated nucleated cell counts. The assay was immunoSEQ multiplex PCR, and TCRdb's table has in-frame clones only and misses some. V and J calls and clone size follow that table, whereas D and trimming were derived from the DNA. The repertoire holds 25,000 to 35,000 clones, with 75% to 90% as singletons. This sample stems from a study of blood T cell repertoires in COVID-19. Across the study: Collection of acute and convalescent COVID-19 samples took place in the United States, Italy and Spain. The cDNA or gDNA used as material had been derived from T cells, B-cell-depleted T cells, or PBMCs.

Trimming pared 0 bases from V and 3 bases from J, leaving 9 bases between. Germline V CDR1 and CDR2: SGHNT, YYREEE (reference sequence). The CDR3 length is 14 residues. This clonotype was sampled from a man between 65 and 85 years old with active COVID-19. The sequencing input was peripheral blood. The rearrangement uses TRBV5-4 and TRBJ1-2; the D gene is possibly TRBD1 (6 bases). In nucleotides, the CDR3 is TGTGCCAGCAGCTTGGGGTCAGGGGACTATGGCTACACCTTC. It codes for CASSLGSGDYGYTF.